These 4 T cell receptor beta chains came from one sample sequenced in a study of blood T cell repertoires in COVID-19. The table came from immunoSEQ multiplex PCR; TCRdb's copy has only in-frame clones and leaves some out. Here the sample spans about 39,000 clones, around 96% being singletons. Input material: peripheral blood. Source of these receptors: a human donor with active COVID-19. The donor label of this sample is uncertain.

The chain links TRBV9 to TRBJ1-5; 9 bases line up with TRBD1. The CDR3 totals 16 residues. CDR1 is SGDLS, CDR2 YYNGEE, per germline. Germline trimming cut 0 bases from V and 5 bases from J; bases unmatched to any gene: 6. CDR3 protein: CASSVAGQGSHQPQHF. The CDR3 region has the DNA TGTGCCAGCAGCGTAGCGGGACAGGGTAGTCATCAGCCCCAGCATTTT.

The J gene is TRBJ2-2, the V gene TRBV10-2; D perhaps matches TRBD2 (6 bases). Germline V CDR1 and CDR2: WSHSY, SAAADI. The V gene lost 6 bases and the J gene lost 4 bases, with 15 bases spanning the gap. The CDR3 sequence is 15 residues long. The DNA for the CDR3 is TGCGCCAGCAGGGGGGGACGAACGGGCACCGGGGAGCTGTTTTTT. Protein product: CASRGGRTGTGELFF.

The chain recombines TRBV5-1 with TRBJ1-6; 7 nucleotides line up with TRBD1. The J segment lost 7 bases and the V segment lost 2 bases, leaving 9 bases of the junction unmatched. This CDR3 spans 16 amino acids. Germline V gives CDR1 SGHRS, CDR2 YFSETQ. The CDR3 nucleotides read TGCGCCAGCAGCTTAGAGGGGGCGCCCGGGAATTCACCCCTCCACTTT. Translation gives CASSLEGAPGNSPLHF.

The V call is TRBV23-1, the J call TRBJ2-7, with a weak D call TRBD1 (5 bases). TRBV23-1 has ORF status, its function being uncertain. This CDR3 has 13 amino acids. V dropped 4 bases and J dropped 3 bases, with 10 bases sitting between them. The CDR3 sequence: CASSPRTYYEQYF. CDR3 in DNA: TGCGCCAGCAGTCCTCGGACATACTACGAGCAGTACTTC.